The 21 T cell receptor beta chains presented below share a single source sample, sequenced in a study of blood T cell repertoires in COVID-19. Clones were sequenced by immunoSEQ multiplex PCR, and TCRdb holds only the in-frame ones, with some missing. The sample yields about 200,000 clones, 80% to 85% seen once. The sample comprised PBMCs or T cells enriched from blood (not recorded which). All receptors derive from a woman younger than 45 who had been exposed to COVID-19.

This rearrangement joins TRBV7-8 to TRBJ2-1; D perhaps matches TRBD2 (6 bases). Germline V gene lookup returns CDR1 SGHVS and CDR2 FQNEAQ. The length of the CDR3 is 16 residues. Trimming stripped 3 bases from V and 4 bases from J, with 16 bases between. CDR3 nucleotides: TGTGCCAGCAGCTTCCGCGGGGCTAACATTTACAATGAGCAGTTCTTC. Translation: CASSFRGANIYNEQFF.

V usage is TRBV7-2 and J usage is TRBJ1-1; TRBD1 matches 7 bases. This CDR3 contains 15 residues. The junction had 7 bases not matched to a gene; V was cut back by 5 bases and J by 1 base. CDR1 is SGHTA, CDR2 FQGNSA, per germline. The CDR3 DNA reads TGTGCCAGCAGCGGGAGGACAGGCCCGAACACTGAAGCTTTCTTT. Amino acid sequence: CASSGRTGPNTEAFF.

The sample holds a few counts of this clone. The CDR3 region has the DNA TGTGCCAGTAGTATAGTGTCCGGGACCTACGAGCAGTACTTC. It is translated as CASSIVSGTYEQYF. The chain has TRBV19 and TRBJ2-7; maybe TRBD2 (5 bases). The CDR3 spans 14 residues. Deletions cut 1 base from V and 2 bases from J, with 9 bases between. The germline V gene has CDR1 LNHDA and CDR2 SQIVND (reference sequence).

This clone was picked up a small number of times. The gene calls are TRBV4-3 and TRBJ2-2; D perhaps matches TRBD1 (5 bases). The CDR3 loop spans 15 amino acids. Trimming took 4 bases from V and 7 from J, leaving 16 bases between them. Germline V lookup: CDR1 LGHNA, CDR2 YSLEER. CDR3 protein: CASSPTQRQYGELFF. DNA for the CDR3: TGCGCCAGCAGCCCTACCCAACGACAGTACGGGGAGCTGTTTTTT.

This chain connects TRBV21-1 to TRBJ1-2; the D call in the table, TRBD1, was not verified against the DNA. TRBV21-1 is a documented pseudogene. The CDR3 runs to 13 residues. For the CDR3, the DNA is TGTGCCAGCAGAGCAGGGCCCTCGGCTGGCTACACCTTC. Its protein product is CASRAGPSAGYTF.

The gene calls are TRBV7-9 and TRBJ1-1; 9 bases fit TRBD1. The CDR3 totals 14 residues. Germline V CDR1 and CDR2: SEHNR, FQNEAQ (reference sequence). V shed 4 bases, J shed 3 bases, and the junction held 3 bases outside the gene matches. The CDR3, as DNA: TGTGCCAGCAGCTCGGGACAGGGTTACACTGAAGCTTTCTTT. Translating it yields CASSSGQGYTEAFF.

The chain is built from TRBV19 and TRBJ1-2; a possible D gene is TRBD1 (6 bases). This CDR3 contains 17 residues. Germline loops: CDR1 LNHDA, CDR2 SQIVND (reference sequence). V was clipped by 4 bases and J by 8 bases, with 26 bases between them. The CDR3 DNA is TGTGCCAGTAGTACCCCCGAAAAAGGACAGTCACGCATAGGCTACACCTTC. Protein sequence: CASSTPEKGQSRIGYTF.

The chain is built from TRBV7-2 and TRBJ1-4; D not certain. Germline V gene sequence: CDR1 SGHTA, CDR2 FQGNSA. Trimming pared 2 bases from V and 0 bases from J, leaving 16 bases between. This CDR3 contains 18 residues. The CDR3 DNA is TGTGCCAGCAGCTTAACGACACCGAATCCTGCAACTAATGAAAAACTGTTTTTT. Encoded protein: CASSLTTPNPATNEKLFF.

The V and J genes are TRBV18 and TRBJ2-5, with 10 bases identical to TRBD1. The V and J ends lost 5 bases and 4 bases, in that order; junction bases with no gene match: 10. The CDR3 is 16 amino acids. Germline V lookup: CDR1 KGHSH, CDR2 LQKENI. DNA for the CDR3: TGTGCCAGCTCAACGACGACAGGGGGCGGGCGAGAGACCCAGTACTTC. This sequence encodes CASSTTTGGGRETQYF.

The V gene is TRBV4-3, the J gene TRBJ1-2, with TRBD1 identical over 8 bases. The CDR3 consists of 15 residues. The junction had 8 bases not matched to a gene; V was cut back by 4 bases and J by 4 bases. Germline loops: CDR1 LGHNA, CDR2 YSLEER. The CDR3 sequence: CASSRSQGARYGYTF. The CDR3 DNA follows: TGCGCCAGCAGCCGGTCGCAGGGGGCCCGCTATGGCTACACCTTC.

The genes are TRBV10-1 and TRBJ1-1; 9 bases line up with TRBD1. Germline loops: CDR1 WNHNN, CDR2 SYGVQD (reference sequence). The CDR3 spans 12 residues. V lost 5 bases and J lost 6; bases outside the gene matches: 1. The CDR3 coding sequence is TGCGCCAGCAGTCGGACAGGGGCTGAAGCTTTCTTT. Its protein product is CASSRTGAEAFF.

The chain combines TRBV18 with TRBJ1-2; D is undetermined. V lost 4 bases to trimming and J lost 7 bases, with 10 bases between them. Germline assignment: CDR1 KGHSH and CDR2 LQKENI. This CDR3 has 12 residues. DNA of the CDR3: TGTGCCAGCTCACAACCACTGGTTGGCTACACCTTC. Translated: CASSQPLVGYTF. The full variable domain, completed using reference TRBV18 and TRBJ1-2, is NAGVMQNPRHLVRRRGQEARLRCSPMKGHSHVYWYRQLPEEGLKFMVYLQKENIIDESGMPKERFSAEFPKEGPSILRIQQVVRGDSAAYFCASSQPLVGYTFGSGTRLTVV.

The V gene is TRBV9, the J gene TRBJ2-3; 15 bases line up with TRBD2. The length of the CDR3 is 18 residues. Germline CDR1 SGDLS, CDR2 YYNGEE. The J segment lost 4 bases and the V segment lost 2 bases, leaving 8 bases of the junction unmatched. CDR3 coding DNA: TGTGCCAGCAGCGTCGGACTAGCGGGGGGGCAAATCCCAGATACGCAGTATTTT. Protein product: CASSVGLAGGQIPDTQYF.

The rearrangement links TRBV2 to TRBJ1-4; the D gene is possibly TRBD1 (6 bases). The CDR3 runs to 13 residues. Trimming cost V 7 bases and J 6 bases, with 12 bases left between them. Germline V gene lookup returns CDR1 SNHLY and CDR2 FYNNEI. This chain's CDR3 is CASKDSSYEKLFF. The CDR3 nucleotides are TGTGCCAGCAAGGACAGTAGTTATGAAAAACTGTTTTTT. Supplemented by reference TRBV2 and TRBJ1-4, the full variable domain reads EPEVTQTPSHQVTQMGQEVILRCVPISNHLYFYWYRQILGQKVEFLVSFYNNEISEKSEIFDDQFSVERPDGSNFTLKIRSTKLEDSAMYFCASKDSSYEKLFFGSGTQLSVL.

This clone was recorded a few times. The chain couples TRBV5-4 to TRBJ1-1; 9 bases agree with TRBD1. Trimming cost V 4 bases and J 5 bases; bases outside gene matches: 9. The CDR3 covers 15 residues. Germline assignment: CDR1 SGHNT and CDR2 YYREEE (reference sequence). The CDR3 loop reads CASSPPQGAGTEAFF. DNA for the CDR3: TGTGCCAGCAGCCCCCCACAGGGGGCAGGGACTGAAGCTTTCTTT.

The chain couples TRBV7-8 to TRBJ1-5; D is possibly TRBD1 (5 bases). The CDR3 contains 16 residues. Trimming took off 5 bases at V and 9 bases at J, with 23 bases between the two ends. Germline V gene sequence: CDR1 SGHVS, CDR2 FQNEAQ. DNA for the CDR3: TGTGCCAGCAGCCTCGTGGGGGGTCTCGGGTGGTCGCCCCAGCATTTT. This gives the protein CASSLVGGLGWSPQHF. Based on the CDR3 plus reference TRBV7-8 and TRBJ1-5, the full variable domain is GAGVSQSPRYKVAKRGQDVALRCDPISGHVSLFWYQQALGQGPEFLTYFQNEAQLDKSGLPSDRFFAERPEGSVSTLKIQRTQQEDSAVYLCASSLVGGLGWSPQHFGDGTRLSIL.

The chain has TRBV27 and TRBJ2-3, with 8 bases matching TRBD2. The germline V gene has CDR1 MNHEY and CDR2 SMNVEV (reference sequence). The CDR3 extends over 15 amino acids. With 10 bases clipped from V and 6 bases from J, the junction kept 15 bases outside the gene matches. The CDR3 here is CATLTGTSGGDTQYF. CDR3 nucleotide sequence: TGTGCCACCTTGACCGGGACTAGTGGGGGGGATACGCAGTATTTT.

V and J are TRBV6-5 and TRBJ2-3, with D possibly matching TRBD1 (8 bases). This CDR3 is 15 amino acids long. Trimming cost V 8 bases and J 0 bases, with 15 bases left between them. From germline, CDR1 is MNHEY and CDR2 SVGAGI. The CDR3 protein is CASRDRGGSTDTQYF. CDR3 nucleotides: TGTGCCAGCCGAGACAGGGGAGGGAGCACAGATACGCAGTATTTT.

This sequence joins TRBV19 and TRBJ2-5; possible D gene TRBD1, 5 bases. The germline V gene encodes CDR1 LNHDA and CDR2 SQIVND (reference sequence). The CDR3 sequence is 15 residues long. With 5 bases removed from V and 1 base from J, the gap between germline ends came to 14 bases. The CDR3 protein is CASSRRDRAQETQYF. Here the CDR3 DNA reads TGTGCCAGTAGTCGCAGAGACAGAGCCCAAGAGACCCAGTACTTC.

V gene TRBV7-9 combines with J gene TRBJ1-2, with D possibly TRBD1 on 6 matching bases. Germline V CDR1 and CDR2: SEHNR, FQNEAQ (reference sequence). V lost 5 bases and J 7 bases, leaving 17 bases between the germline ends. CDR3 length: 14 residues. In nucleotides, the CDR3 is TGTGCCAGCAGCGGAACTTCAGGGGCGGGTGGCTACACCTTC. It codes for CASSGTSGAGGYTF.

The chain joins TRBV3-1 (or the pseudogene TRBV3-2) to TRBJ2-7; 7 bases agree with TRBD1. The CDR3 extends over 14 amino acids. CDR1 LGHDT and CDR2 YNNKEL come from the germline V gene (reference sequence). Germline trimming cut 0 bases from V and 6 bases from J; bases unmatched to any gene: 5. The CDR3 bases are TGTGCCAGCAGCCAAGATCTGGACAGGTCCGAGCAGTACTTC. It yields the protein CASSQDLDRSEQYF.